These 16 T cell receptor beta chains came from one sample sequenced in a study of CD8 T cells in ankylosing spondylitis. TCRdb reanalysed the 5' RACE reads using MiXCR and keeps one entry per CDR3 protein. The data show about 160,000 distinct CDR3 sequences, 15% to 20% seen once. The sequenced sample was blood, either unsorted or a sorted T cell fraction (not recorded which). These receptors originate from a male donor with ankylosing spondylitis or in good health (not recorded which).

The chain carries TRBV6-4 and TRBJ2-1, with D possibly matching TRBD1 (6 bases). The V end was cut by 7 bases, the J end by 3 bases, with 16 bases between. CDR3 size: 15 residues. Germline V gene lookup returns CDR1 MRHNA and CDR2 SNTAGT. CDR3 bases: TGTGCCAGCAACTTAGACAGGAACGGCTACAATGAGCAGTTCTTC. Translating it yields CASNLDRNGYNEQFF.

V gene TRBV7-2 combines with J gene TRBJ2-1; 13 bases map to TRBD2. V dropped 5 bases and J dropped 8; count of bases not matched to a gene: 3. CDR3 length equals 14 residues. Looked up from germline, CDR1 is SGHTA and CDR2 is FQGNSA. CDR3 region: CASSGTSGNDEQFF. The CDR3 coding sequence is TGTGCCAGCAGCGGGACTAGCGGGAACGATGAGCAGTTCTTC.

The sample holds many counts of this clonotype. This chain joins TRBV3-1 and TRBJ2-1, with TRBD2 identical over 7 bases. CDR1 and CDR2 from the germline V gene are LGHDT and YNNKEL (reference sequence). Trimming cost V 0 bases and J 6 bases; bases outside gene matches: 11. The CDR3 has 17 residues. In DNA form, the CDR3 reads TGTGCCAGCAGCCAAGACTTGGCGGGAGTTCGGGTCAATGAGCAGTTCTTC. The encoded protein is CASSQDLAGVRVNEQFF.

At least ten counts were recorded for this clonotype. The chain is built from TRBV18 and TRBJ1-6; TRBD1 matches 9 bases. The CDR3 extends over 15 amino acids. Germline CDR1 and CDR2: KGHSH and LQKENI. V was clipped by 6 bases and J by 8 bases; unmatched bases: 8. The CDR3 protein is CASSEQGAVDSPLHF. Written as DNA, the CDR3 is TGTGCCAGCTCTGAACAGGGGGCAGTTGATTCACCCCTCCACTTT.

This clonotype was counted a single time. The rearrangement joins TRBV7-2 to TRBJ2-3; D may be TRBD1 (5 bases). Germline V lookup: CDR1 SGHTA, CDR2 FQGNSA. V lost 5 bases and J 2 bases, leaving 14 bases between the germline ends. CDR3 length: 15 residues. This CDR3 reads CASSTQTVATDTQYF. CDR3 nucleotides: TGTGCCAGCAGCACACAGACAGTCGCCACAGATACGCAGTATTTT. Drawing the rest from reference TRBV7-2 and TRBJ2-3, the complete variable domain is GAGVSQSPSNKVTEKGKDVELRCDPISGHTALYWYRQSLGQGLEFLIYFQGNSAPDKSGLPSDRFSAERTGGSVSTLTIQRTQQEDSAVYLCASSTQTVATDTQYFGPGTRLTVL.

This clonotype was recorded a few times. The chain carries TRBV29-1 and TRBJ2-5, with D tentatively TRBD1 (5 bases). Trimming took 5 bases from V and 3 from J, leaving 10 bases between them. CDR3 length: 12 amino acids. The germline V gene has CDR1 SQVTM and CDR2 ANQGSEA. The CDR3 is CSVLETEETQYF. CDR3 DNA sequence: TGCAGCGTTTTGGAGACAGAAGAGACCCAGTACTTC.

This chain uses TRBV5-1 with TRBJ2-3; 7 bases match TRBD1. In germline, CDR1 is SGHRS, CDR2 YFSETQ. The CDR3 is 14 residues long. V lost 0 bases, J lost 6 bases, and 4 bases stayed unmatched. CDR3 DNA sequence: TGCGCCAGCAGCTTGGAACAGGGGTGGGATACGCAGTATTTT. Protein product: CASSLEQGWDTQYF.

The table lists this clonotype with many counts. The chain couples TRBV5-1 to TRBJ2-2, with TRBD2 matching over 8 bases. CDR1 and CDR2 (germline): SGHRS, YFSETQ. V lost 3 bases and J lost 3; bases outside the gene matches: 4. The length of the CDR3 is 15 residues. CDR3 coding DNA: TGCGCCAGCAGCTGGTCGGGAGGGGACACCGGGGAGCTGTTTTTT. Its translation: CASSWSGGDTGELFF.

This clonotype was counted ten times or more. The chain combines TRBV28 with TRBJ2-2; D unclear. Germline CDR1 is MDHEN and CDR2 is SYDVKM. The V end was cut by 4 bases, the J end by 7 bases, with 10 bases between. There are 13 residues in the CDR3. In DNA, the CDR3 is TGTGCCAGCAGTTCCAACGGGCTCGGGGAGCTGTTTTTT. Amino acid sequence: CASSSNGLGELFF.

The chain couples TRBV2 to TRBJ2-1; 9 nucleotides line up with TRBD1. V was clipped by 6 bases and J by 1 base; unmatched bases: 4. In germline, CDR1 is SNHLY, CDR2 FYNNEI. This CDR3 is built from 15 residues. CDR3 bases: TGTGCCAGCAGGATCGACAGGGGGTCCTACAATGAGCAGTTCTTC. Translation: CASRIDRGSYNEQFF.

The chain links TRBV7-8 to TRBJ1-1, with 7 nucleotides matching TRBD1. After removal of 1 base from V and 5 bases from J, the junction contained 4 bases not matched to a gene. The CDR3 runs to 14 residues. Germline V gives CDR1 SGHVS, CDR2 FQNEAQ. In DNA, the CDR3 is TGTGCCAGCAGCTTAGACAGGGGTTGGACTGAAGCTTTCTTT. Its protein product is CASSLDRGWTEAFF.

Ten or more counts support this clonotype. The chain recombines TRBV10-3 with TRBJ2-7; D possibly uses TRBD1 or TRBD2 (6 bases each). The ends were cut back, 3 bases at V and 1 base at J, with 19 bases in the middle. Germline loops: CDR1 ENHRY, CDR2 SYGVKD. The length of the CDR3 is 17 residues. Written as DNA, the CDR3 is TGTGCCATCAGTGATCCTGCGGGGACACCCAATTCCTACGAGCAGTACTTC. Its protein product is CAISDPAGTPNSYEQYF.

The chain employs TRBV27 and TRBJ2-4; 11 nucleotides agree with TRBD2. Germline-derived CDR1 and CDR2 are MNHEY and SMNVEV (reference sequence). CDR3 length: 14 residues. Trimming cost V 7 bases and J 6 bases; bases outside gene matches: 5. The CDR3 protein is CASNAGTSGNIQYF. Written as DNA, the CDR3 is TGTGCCAGCAATGCCGGGACTAGCGGAAACATTCAGTACTTC.

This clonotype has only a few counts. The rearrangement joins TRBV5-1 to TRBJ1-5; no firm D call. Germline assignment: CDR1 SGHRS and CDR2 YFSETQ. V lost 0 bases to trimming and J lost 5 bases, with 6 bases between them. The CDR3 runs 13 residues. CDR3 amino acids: CASSLEGYQPQHF. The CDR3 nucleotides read TGCGCCAGCAGCTTGGAAGGGTATCAGCCCCAGCATTTT.

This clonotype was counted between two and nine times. The CDR3 here is CASGHQPGLAAYQETQYF. In DNA, the CDR3 is TGTGCCAGTGGCCACCAACCGGGACTAGCCGCGTACCAAGAGACCCAGTACTTC. J is TRBJ2-5 and V is TRBV28, with TRBD2 matching over 9 bases. The V gene's germline CDR1 is MDHEN and CDR2 SYDVKM. Trimming removed 9 bases from V and 0 bases from J; junction bases left unmatched: 17. This CDR3 is 18 amino acids long.

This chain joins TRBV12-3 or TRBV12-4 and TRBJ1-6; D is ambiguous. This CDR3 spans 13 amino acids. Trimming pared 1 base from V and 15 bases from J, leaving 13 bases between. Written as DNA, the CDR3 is TGTGCCAGCAGTTTAGAGGGCAGCCCCCGCCTCCACTTT. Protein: CASSLEGSPRLHF.